Listed below are T cell receptor beta chains from one sample, sequenced in a study of T cell changes during pregnancy in multiple sclerosis. Assay used: immunoSEQ multiplex PCR; TCRdb lists only in-frame clones, some missing. Here the sample spans approximately 63,000 clones, 91% being singletons. Sequencing used peripheral blood, obtained after pregnancy. Receptor source: a female donor in good health, enrolled as a control in a pregnancy study. Each CDR3 is given without its conserved first and last residue. A D gene is named only where the DNA matches it firmly.

V gene	J gene	D gene	CDR3 protein
TRBV5-1	TRBJ1-1	TRBD1	ASSLNSGQTNTEAF
TRBV7-9	TRBJ1-2	.	AVLRAGDGYT
TRBV5-6	TRBJ1-1	.	ASSWIYVGENTEAF
TRBV2	TRBJ2-7	TRBD1	ASSEQGAYEQY
TRBV11-3	TRBJ2-3	TRBD2	ASSLGLAGDTDTQY
TRBV27	TRBJ1-4	.	ASSLRGREKLF
TRBV2	TRBJ2-4	.	ASSAVNIQY
TRBV12-5	TRBJ1-1	.	ASGSGREAF
TRBV7-9	TRBJ2-7	.	ASGESMIPGEQY
TRBV13	TRBJ1-2	.	ASSSDIDGRQDGYT
TRBV11-2	TRBJ2-7	.	ASSISPGGADEQY
TRBV9	TRBJ1-5	TRBD1	ASSVEGAGNQPQH
TRBV11-2	TRBJ1-5	.	ASSLDSLSGQPQH
TRBV18	TRBJ1-3	TRBD1	ASSAGTGLNTGNTIY
TRBV18	TRBJ2-5	TRBD1	ASSPYRDSQETQY
TRBV6-6	TRBJ1-1	TRBD1	ASSYGDRGAEAF
TRBV29-1	TRBJ1-2	.	SVQGGGYT
TRBV9	TRBJ2-3	TRBD2	ASSVVASGGTDTQY
TRBV15	TRBJ2-3	TRBD2	ATSRVSGGAEDTQY
TRBV6-5	TRBJ1-1	TRBD1	ASSYSTGVGEAF
TRBV10-3	TRBJ1-5	TRBD1	AISEPSGGRVQPQH
TRBV5-1	TRBJ1-1	TRBD1	ASSLDRGNTEAF
TRBV7-9	TRBJ1-4	.	ASSYGYNEKLF
TRBV4-3	TRBJ2-7	.	ASSQDRDTTYEQY
TRBV19	TRBJ1-2	.	ASSRGSGGYT
TRBV15	TRBJ2-3	TRBD2	ATSETIAGGPEDTQY